Shown below are 28 T cell receptor beta chains from a single sample sequenced in a study of early T cells in non-severe SARS-CoV-2 infection. Each CDR3 protein is one row after TCRdb ran MiXCR on the 5' RACE reads. This sample has some 73,000 distinct CDR3 sequences; 10% to 15% occur once, and the top ten carry 3.4%. The sample comprised whole blood. These receptors all stem from an adult who was a healthcare worker with PCR-confirmed SARS-CoV-2 infection or an uninfected control (not recorded which).

The V and J genes are TRBV5-1 and TRBJ2-2; 10 bases are a match to TRBD2. This CDR3 spans 17 amino acids. With V trimmed by 0 bases and J by 4 bases, 6 bases remained unmatched. Per germline, CDR1 SGHRS and CDR2 YFSETQ. The CDR3 here is CASSLAASGSSTGELFF. The CDR3 DNA sequence: TGCGCCAGCAGCTTGGCGGCTAGCGGGAGTAGCACCGGGGAGCTGTTTTTT. Based on the CDR3 plus reference TRBV5-1 and TRBJ2-2, the full variable domain is KAGVTQTPRYLIKTRGQQVTLSCSPISGHRSVSWYQQTPGQGLQFLFEYFSETQRNKGNFPGRFSGRQFSNSRSEMNVSTLELGDSALYLCASSLAASGSSTGELFFGEGSRLTVL.

V gene TRBV29-1 combines with J gene TRBJ1-2, with D unresolved. This CDR3 has 12 residues. The V gene lost 4 bases and the J gene lost 5 bases, with 11 bases spanning the gap. Germline V gene sequence: CDR1 SQVTM, CDR2 ANQGSEA. CDR3 loop: CSVVGPTYGYTF. The CDR3 region has the DNA TGCAGCGTTGTAGGCCCCACGTATGGCTACACCTTC.

This clonotype was counted only a few times. The chain couples TRBV5-1 to TRBJ1-1; 8 bases are a match to TRBD1. Germline V gives CDR1 SGHRS, CDR2 YFSETQ. The junction had 2 bases not matched to a gene; V was cut back by 3 bases and J by 1 base. The CDR3 is 14 amino acids. CDR3 sequence: CASSSQGGNTEAFF. The CDR3 coding sequence is TGCGCCAGCAGCTCACAGGGGGGGAACACTGAAGCTTTCTTT.

This clonotype was seen more than once but under ten times. V is TRBV24-1 and J is TRBJ2-3; D possibly corresponds to TRBD1 (6 bases). The ends were cut back, 12 bases at V and 3 bases at J, with 15 bases in the middle. In germline, CDR1 is KGHDR, CDR2 SFDVKD. The CDR3 spans 13 residues. The CDR3 sequence is CAAAGRGTDTQYF. DNA of the CDR3: TGTGCCGCCGCCGGCAGGGGAACAGATACGCAGTATTTT.

This clonotype was observed a handful of times. The genes are TRBV4-1 and TRBJ2-2, with D possibly called TRBD1 or TRBD2 (6 bases each). The CDR3 contains 15 residues. The V end was cut by 2 bases, the J end by 5 bases, with 12 bases between. Germline lookup yields CDR1 MGHRA and CDR2 YSYEKL. The CDR3 loop is CASSQQQGRTGELFF. Written as DNA, the CDR3 is TGCGCCAGCAGCCAACAGCAGGGGAGGACCGGGGAGCTGTTTTTT.

Only a few counts were recorded for this clonotype. This sequence joins TRBV7-3 and TRBJ2-2, with 11 bases fitting TRBD2. CDR3 length equals 15 residues. The V gene end was trimmed by 4 bases and the J gene end by 8 bases; junction bases not matched to a gene: 6. CDR1 is SGHTA and CDR2 is FQGTGA in the germline V gene. The CDR3 DNA sequence: TGTGCCAGCAGCTACGGGACTAGCGGTTCAGGGGAGCTGTTTTTT. This sequence encodes CASSYGTSGSGELFF.

This clonotype was found many times. The chain links TRBV6-5 to TRBJ2-7; 8 nucleotides match TRBD1. J lost 3 bases, V lost 0 bases, and 4 bases had no gene match. Germline CDR1 is MNHEY and CDR2 is SVGAGI. The CDR3 has 15 residues. This CDR3 reads CASSYSSGGIYEQYF. CDR3 nucleotide sequence: TGTGCCAGCAGTTACTCGTCAGGGGGCATCTACGAGCAGTACTTC.

This clonotype was observed at least ten times. V is TRBV6-5 and J is TRBJ2-7; TRBD1 matches 11 bases. Per germline, CDR1 MNHEY and CDR2 SVGAGI. CDR3 length equals 16 residues. Trimming removed 6 bases from V and 3 bases from J; junction bases left unmatched: 10. The CDR3 DNA reads TGTGCCAGCAGAGGGACAGGGGGGACCTATAACTACGAGCAGTACTTC. Translating it yields CASRGTGGTYNYEQYF.

This chain joins TRBV5-1 and TRBJ1-1; D unresolved. The V gene's germline CDR1 is SGHRS and CDR2 YFSETQ. The CDR3 consists of 14 residues. V was clipped by 0 bases and J by 4 bases, with 10 bases between them. CDR3 loop: CASSLGAGVTEAFF. CDR3 coding DNA: TGCGCCAGCAGCTTGGGGGCAGGAGTCACTGAAGCTTTCTTT.

This clonotype came up a few times. CDR3 region: CSAIRDRGASSYNEQFF. The CDR3 nucleotides read TGCAGTGCCATCCGGGACAGAGGAGCGAGCTCCTACAATGAGCAGTTCTTC. The chain joins TRBV20-1 to TRBJ2-1; 7 nucleotides match TRBD1. The CDR3 has 17 amino acids. V lost 6 bases to trimming and J lost 0 bases; unmatched junction nucleotides: 14. Germline-derived CDR1 and CDR2 are DFQATT and SNEGSKA (reference sequence).

The rearrangement links TRBV29-1 to TRBJ2-7; 10 nucleotides agree with TRBD2. The junction had 2 bases not matched to a gene; V was cut back by 3 bases and J by 6 bases. Germline CDR1 SQVTM, CDR2 ANQGSEA. The CDR3 consists of 12 residues. The CDR3 reads CSVEVAGGEQYF. The CDR3, as DNA: TGCAGCGTTGAGGTAGCGGGGGGCGAGCAGTACTTC.

On this clonotype: A clone one base away is much larger, so this may be a read error. The rearrangement joins TRBV5-1 to TRBJ2-3; D might be TRBD1 (5 bases). Germline CDR1 reads SGHRS; CDR2 reads YFSETQ. The CDR3 consists of 13 residues. V was shortened by 3 bases and J by 5 bases, with 10 bases between the two germline ends. DNA of the CDR3: TGCGCCAGCAGCTGGGGCTACATAGATACGCAGTATTTT. As protein: CASSWGYIDTQYF.

This clonotype was detected a few times. This chain uses TRBV7-9 with TRBJ2-2; no definite D call. V lost 1 base, J lost 5 bases, and 11 bases lay in between. The CDR3 totals 15 residues. CDR1 is SEHNR, CDR2 FQNEAQ, per germline (reference sequence). This CDR3 reads CASSLDFPGTGELFF. Here the CDR3 DNA reads TGTGCCAGCAGCTTAGATTTCCCCGGAACCGGGGAGCTGTTTTTT.

This clonotype has just a few counts. V and J are TRBV30 and TRBJ2-4, with 9 bases fitting TRBD2. Germline V gene lookup returns CDR1 GTSNPN and CDR2 SVGIG (reference sequence). V lost 6 bases and J lost 1; bases outside the gene matches: 4. The CDR3 extends over 14 amino acids. The CDR3 is CACTSGSAKNIQYF. CDR3 coding DNA: TGTGCCTGTACTAGCGGGTCCGCCAAAAACATTCAGTACTTC.

In its sample, this clonotype was seen a few times. The chain couples TRBV7-3 to TRBJ2-1, with D tentatively TRBD1 (6 bases). In germline, CDR1 is SGHTA, CDR2 FQGTGA. There are 14 residues in the CDR3. V was cut by 2 bases and J by 5 bases, with 10 bases left in between. For the CDR3, the DNA is TGTGCCAGCAGCTTAGGGGGCGTGAACAATGAGCAGTTCTTC. Amino acid sequence: CASSLGGVNNEQFF.

This clonotype showed up just once. The chain couples TRBV25-1 to TRBJ2-1; D unresolved. Germline V gene data show CDR1 as MGHDK and CDR2 as SYGVNS. This CDR3 has 12 amino acids. V lost 3 bases, J lost 6 bases, and 6 bases lay in between. The CDR3 sequence: CASSDLGNEQFF. CDR3 bases: TGTGCCAGCAGTGATCTAGGCAATGAGCAGTTCTTC.

This clonotype was seen a few times. This chain joins TRBV7-9 and TRBJ2-7; unclear D gene. The germline CDR1 and CDR2 sequences are SEHNR and FQNEAQ (reference sequence). CDR3 length: 15 amino acids. V lost 4 bases and J lost 0, with 13 bases in between. The CDR3 DNA follows: TGTGCCAGCAGCTCTAGGGTTCGAAACTCCTACGAGCAGTACTTC. Its protein product is CASSSRVRNSYEQYF. The variable domain in full, completed from reference TRBV7-9 and TRBJ2-7, reads DTGVSQNPRHKITKRGQNVTFRCDPISEHNRLYWYRQTLGQGPEFLTYFQNEAQLEKSRLLSDRFSAERPKGSFSTLEIQRTEQGDSAMYLCASSSRVRNSYEQYFGPGTRLTVT.

This clonotype was observed a few times. The rearrangement links TRBV28 to TRBJ2-3; D possibly corresponds to TRBD2 (5 bases). The CDR3 sequence is 15 residues long. Trimming took off 7 bases at V and 1 base at J, with 15 bases between the two ends. Germline V CDR1 and CDR2: MDHEN, SYDVKM. The CDR3 DNA sequence: TGTGCCAGCACAGCCGCGGGCTCGGGCACAGATACGCAGTATTTT. The encoded protein is CASTAAGSGTDTQYF.

This clonotype was counted between two and nine times. The V call is TRBV5-4, the J call TRBJ2-2, with 7 bases lining up with TRBD2. The CDR3 runs 14 residues. V was clipped by 4 bases and J by 8 bases; unmatched bases: 8. The germline gives CDR1 SGHNT, CDR2 YYREEE (reference sequence). The CDR3 spells CASSQTSNRGELFF. DNA for the CDR3: TGTGCCAGCAGCCAGACTAGCAATAGAGGGGAGCTGTTTTTT.

This clonotype has a handful of counts. V usage is TRBV4-1 and J usage is TRBJ2-3, with TRBD2 matching over 8 bases. The V segment lost 0 bases and the J segment 5 bases; nucleotides outside the gene matches: 7. CDR3 length: 16 amino acids. Germline CDR1 and CDR2: MGHRA and YSYEKL. The CDR3 loop is CASSQDAGGARDTQYF. CDR3 bases: TGCGCCAGCAGCCAAGATGCGGGAGGCGCCCGAGATACGCAGTATTTT.

This clonotype was found a few times. The V and J genes are TRBV28 and TRBJ2-2, with D hard to call. The length of the CDR3 is 13 residues. Germline loops: CDR1 MDHEN, CDR2 SYDVKM. Trimming cost V 2 bases and J 4 bases, with 5 bases left between them. This CDR3 reads CASSLGSTGELFF. The CDR3 nucleotides read TGTGCCAGCAGTTTAGGTAGCACCGGGGAGCTGTTTTTT.

The chain joins TRBV29-1 to TRBJ2-5; 9 nucleotides align to TRBD1. Germline V gene lookup returns CDR1 SQVTM and CDR2 ANQGSEA. This CDR3 spans 14 amino acids. V lost 3 bases, J lost 3 bases, and 5 bases stayed unmatched. The CDR3 DNA sequence: TGCAGCGTTGACGTGTGGACAGGGGAAGAGACCCAGTACTTC. This codes for CSVDVWTGEETQYF.

The chain's CDR3 is CASSPWTGDGYTF. The CDR3, as DNA: TGCGCCAGCAGCCCTTGGACAGGGGATGGCTACACCTTC. The genes are TRBV4-1 and TRBJ1-2; 9 positions agree with TRBD1. Trimming removed 4 bases from V and 6 bases from J; junction bases left unmatched: 3. The CDR3 is made up of 13 amino acids. CDR1 is MGHRA and CDR2 is YSYEKL in the germline V gene.

This clonotype was counted ten times or more. The rearrangement uses TRBV20-1 and TRBJ1-6, with a tentative D call TRBD1 (6 bases). CDR1 is DFQATT, CDR2 SNEGSKA, per germline (reference sequence). V was cut by 0 bases and J by 8 bases, with 14 bases left in between. CDR3 size: 15 residues. The CDR3 protein is CSARESGGGDSPLHF. CDR3 in DNA: TGCAGTGCTAGAGAATCTGGGGGCGGAGATTCACCCCTCCACTTT.

In this sample, this clonotype turned up a few times. The chain combines TRBV30 with TRBJ1-2; TRBD1 is a possible D gene (6 bases). The germline V gene has CDR1 GTSNPN and CDR2 SVGIG (reference sequence). There are 20 residues in the CDR3. The V end lost 3 bases, the J end lost 2 bases, and 31 bases lay between the germline ends. Here the CDR3 reads CAWRRGVPLLNPGQNYGYTF. The DNA for the CDR3 is TGTGCCTGGAGGCGGGGAGTCCCCCTGTTAAATCCGGGACAAAACTATGGCTACACCTTC.

The rearrangement uses TRBV7-9 and TRBJ2-7; 11 bases map to TRBD2. CDR1 is SEHNR and CDR2 is FQNEAQ in the germline V gene (reference sequence). The CDR3 is 18 residues long. Germline trimming cut 5 bases from V and 0 bases from J; bases unmatched to any gene: 12. The CDR3 nucleotides are TGTGCCAGCAGCGACATCCCTAGCGGGAGGCCGAGCTCCTACGAGCAGTACTTC. Protein: CASSDIPSGRPSSYEQYF. The full variable domain, its missing parts supplied by reference TRBV7-9 and TRBJ2-7, is DTGVSQNPRHKITKRGQNVTFRCDPISEHNRLYWYRQTLGQGPEFLTYFQNEAQLEKSRLLSDRFSAERPKGSFSTLEIQRTEQGDSAMYLCASSDIPSGRPSSYEQYFGPGTRLTVT.

This clonotype was found a few times. The V call is TRBV24-1, the J call TRBJ2-7; the D gene could be TRBD1 or TRBD2 (6 bases each). V was clipped by 3 bases and J by 0 bases, with 20 bases between them. This CDR3 is built from 18 residues. Germline V gene lookup returns CDR1 KGHDR and CDR2 SFDVKD. The CDR3 sequence is CATSDPRGGRPISYEQYF. The DNA of the CDR3 is TGTGCCACCAGTGATCCCCGAGGGGGGCGGCCAATCTCCTACGAGCAGTACTTC.

The chain has TRBV24-1 and TRBJ2-1; TRBD2 matches 7 bases. CDR3 length: 14 amino acids. Germline CDR1 KGHDR, CDR2 SFDVKD. The ends lost 5 bases at V and 6 bases at J; junction bases unmatched: 6. Written as DNA, the CDR3 is TGTGCCACCAGTGTGGCGGGAGTGGTCAATGAGCAGTTCTTC. This translates into CATSVAGVVNEQFF.